This entry describes one T cell receptor beta chain. The data belong to a study of T cell changes during pregnancy in multiple sclerosis. Germline-derived CDR1 and CDR2 are SGHRS and YFSETQ. CDR3 size: 13 residues. J gave up 7 bases and V 10 bases, and 8 bases lay outside the gene matches. Produced via immunoSEQ multiplex PCR; TCRdb's table is partial and in-frame only. The sample includes about 13,000 clones, 88% of them seen just once. The sequencing here drew on CD8+ T cells from peripheral blood mononuclear cells, taken in the first trimester of pregnancy. This receptor was obtained from a female donor with multiple sclerosis, enrolled in a pregnancy study. The chain recombines TRBV5-1 with TRBJ2-7; 13 bases line up with TRBD2. The CDR3 sequence is CASCPGLAGEQYF. The CDR3 DNA reads TGCGCCTCGTGTCCGGGACTAGCGGGGGAGCAGTACTTC.